The clone carrying this T cell receptor beta chain was counted a single time. Its antigen is unknown. This record belongs to a study of cytomegalovirus exposure and HLA in healthy donors. Study information: Membership in the Caucasian-associated ancestry cluster was found for around 85% of 300 to 400 genotyped donors. Study-level results: For most subjects, TCR beta sequences were reported to predict HLA-A and HLA-B alleles with accuracy.

Between the trimmed V and J ends, which lost 1 base and 9 bases, there was a span of 10 bases. Per germline, CDR1 SGHNT and CDR2 YENEEA. The CDR3 extends over 13 amino acids. PCR primers comprised 60 Vbeta and 13 Jbeta primers. Original processing methods: In a later analysis, about 11 million of about 80 million unique beta chains occurred in at least two donors. Clones were read by immunoSEQ multiplex PCR, and TCRdb kept only the in-frame ones, dropping some. V and J calls and clone size follow that table, whereas D and trimming were derived from the DNA. This table has some 70,000 clones, roughly four fifths appearing once.

The TCR originated in a human donor in good health. Sequencing input: PBMCs. V usage is TRBV11-3 and J usage is TRBJ2-1; no clear D gene. The CDR3 sequence: CASSLARFGEQFF. The DNA for the CDR3 is TGTGCCAGCAGCTTAGCGAGGTTTGGTGAGCAGTTCTTC. The full variable domain, with the rest looked up from reference TRBV11-3 and TRBJ2-1, is EAGVVQSPRYKIIEKKQPVAFWCNPISGHNTLYWYLQNLGQGPELLIRYENEEAVDDSQLPKDRFSAERLKGVDSTLKIQPAELGDSAVYLCASSLARFGEQFFGPGTRLTVL.